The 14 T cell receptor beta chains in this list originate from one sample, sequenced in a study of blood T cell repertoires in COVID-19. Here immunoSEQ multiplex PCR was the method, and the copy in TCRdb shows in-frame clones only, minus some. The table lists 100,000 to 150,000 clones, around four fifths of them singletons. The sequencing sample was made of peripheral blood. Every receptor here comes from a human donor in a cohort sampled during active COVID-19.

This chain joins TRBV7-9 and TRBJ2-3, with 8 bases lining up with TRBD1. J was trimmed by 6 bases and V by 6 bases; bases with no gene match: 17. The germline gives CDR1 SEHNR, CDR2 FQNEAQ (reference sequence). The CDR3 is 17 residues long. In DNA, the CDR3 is TGTGCCAGCAGAGGGAGATGGACAGGGTTGAGGGTGGATACGCAGTATTTT. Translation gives CASRGRWTGLRVDTQYF.

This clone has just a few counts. DNA for the CDR3: TGTGCCAGCAGCCAAGTAGGGGTTCCGTTAGCTAACTATGGCTACACCTTC. It yields the protein CASSQVGVPLANYGYTF. J is TRBJ1-2 and V is TRBV4-2; TRBD1 is a possible D gene (5 bases). Trimming removed 1 base at V and 0 bases at J, with 15 bases between. In germline, CDR1 is LGHNA, CDR2 YNFKEQ. The CDR3 loop spans 17 amino acids.

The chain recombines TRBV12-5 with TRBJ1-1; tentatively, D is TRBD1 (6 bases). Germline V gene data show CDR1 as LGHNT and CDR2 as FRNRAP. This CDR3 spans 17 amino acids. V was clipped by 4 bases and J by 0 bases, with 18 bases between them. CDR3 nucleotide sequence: TGTGCTAGTGGTTACCAAAGGGACACCCGCATGAACACTGAAGCTTTCTTT. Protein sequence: CASGYQRDTRMNTEAFF.

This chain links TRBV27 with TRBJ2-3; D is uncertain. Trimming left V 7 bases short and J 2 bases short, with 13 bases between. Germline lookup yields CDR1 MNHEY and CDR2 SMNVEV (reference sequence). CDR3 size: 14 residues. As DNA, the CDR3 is TGTGCCAGCACAAGATTCAGTTACACAGATACGCAGTATTTT. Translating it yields CASTRFSYTDTQYF.

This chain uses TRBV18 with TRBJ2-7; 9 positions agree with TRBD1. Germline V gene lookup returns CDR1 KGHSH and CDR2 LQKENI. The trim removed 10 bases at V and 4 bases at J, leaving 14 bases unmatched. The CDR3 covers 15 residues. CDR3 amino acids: CATRAPGTGFYEQYF. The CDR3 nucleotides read TGTGCCACCCGCGCCCCCGGGACAGGGTTTTACGAGCAGTACTTC.

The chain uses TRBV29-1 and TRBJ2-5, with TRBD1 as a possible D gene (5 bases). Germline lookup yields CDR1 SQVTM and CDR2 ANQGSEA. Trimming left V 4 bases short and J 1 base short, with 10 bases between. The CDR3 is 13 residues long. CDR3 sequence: CSVGPTVQETQYF. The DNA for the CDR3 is TGCAGCGTTGGCCCGACAGTCCAAGAGACCCAGTACTTC.

CDR3 sequence: CASSVGSGNSYNEQFF. The CDR3 DNA reads TGTGCCAGCAGCGTAGGAAGCGGGAACTCCTACAATGAGCAGTTCTTC. The rearrangement uses TRBV9 and TRBJ2-1, with 7 nucleotides matching TRBD2. Germline assignment: CDR1 SGDLS and CDR2 YYNGEE. The ends lost 0 bases at V and 0 bases at J; junction bases unmatched: 3. This CDR3 spans 16 amino acids.

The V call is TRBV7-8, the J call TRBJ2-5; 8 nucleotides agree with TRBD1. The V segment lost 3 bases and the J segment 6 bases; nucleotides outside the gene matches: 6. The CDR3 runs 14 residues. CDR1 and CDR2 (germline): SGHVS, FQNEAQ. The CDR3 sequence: CASSLDRETQTQYF. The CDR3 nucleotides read TGTGCCAGCAGCTTGGACAGGGAAACCCAGACCCAGTACTTC. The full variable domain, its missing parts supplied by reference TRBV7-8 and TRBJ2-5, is GAGVSQSPRYKVAKRGQDVALRCDPISGHVSLFWYQQALGQGPEFLTYFQNEAQLDKSGLPSDRFFAERPEGSVSTLKIQRTQQEDSAVYLCASSLDRETQTQYFGPGTRLLVL.

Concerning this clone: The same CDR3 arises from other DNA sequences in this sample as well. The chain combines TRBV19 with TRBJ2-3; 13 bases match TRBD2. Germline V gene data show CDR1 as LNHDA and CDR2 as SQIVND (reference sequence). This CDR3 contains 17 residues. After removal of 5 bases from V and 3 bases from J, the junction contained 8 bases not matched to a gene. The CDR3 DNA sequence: TGTGCCAGTAGTCCCGGACTAGCGGGGGTTGGGACAGATACGCAGTATTTT. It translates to CASSPGLAGVGTDTQYF.

The CDR3 reads CASSSSGSRTNEKLFF. CDR3 DNA: TGCGCCAGCAGCTCGAGCGGGTCACGAACTAATGAAAAACTGTTTTTT. This chain joins TRBV5-1 and TRBJ1-4; D uncertain. The CDR3 has 16 amino acids. With 3 bases removed from V and 1 base from J, the gap between germline ends came to 13 bases. Germline lookup yields CDR1 SGHRS and CDR2 YFSETQ. Full variable domain (remainder filled in from reference TRBV5-1 and TRBJ1-4): KAGVTQTPRYLIKTRGQQVTLSCSPISGHRSVSWYQQTPGQGLQFLFEYFSETQRNKGNFPGRFSGRQFSNSRSEMNVSTLELGDSALYLCASSSSGSRTNEKLFFGSGTQLSVL.

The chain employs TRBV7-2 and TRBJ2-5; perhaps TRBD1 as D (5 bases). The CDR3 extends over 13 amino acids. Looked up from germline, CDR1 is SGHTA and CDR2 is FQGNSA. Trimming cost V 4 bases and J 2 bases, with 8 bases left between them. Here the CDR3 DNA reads TGTGCCAGCAGCTCGGACAATCAAGAGACCCAGTACTTC. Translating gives CASSSDNQETQYF.

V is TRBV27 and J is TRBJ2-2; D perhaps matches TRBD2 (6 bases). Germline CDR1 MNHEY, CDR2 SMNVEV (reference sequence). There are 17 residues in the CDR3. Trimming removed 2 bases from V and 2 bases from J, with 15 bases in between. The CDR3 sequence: CASSLARSSVNTGELFF. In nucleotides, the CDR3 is TGTGCCAGCAGTTTAGCCCGATCTAGCGTAAACACCGGGGAGCTGTTTTTT.

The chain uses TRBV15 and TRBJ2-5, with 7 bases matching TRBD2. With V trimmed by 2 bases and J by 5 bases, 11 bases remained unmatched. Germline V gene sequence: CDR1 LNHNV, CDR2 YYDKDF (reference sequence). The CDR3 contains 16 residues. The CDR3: CATSRNQRGWDETQYF. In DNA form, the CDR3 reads TGTGCCACCAGCAGAAATCAGCGGGGATGGGACGAGACCCAGTACTTC.

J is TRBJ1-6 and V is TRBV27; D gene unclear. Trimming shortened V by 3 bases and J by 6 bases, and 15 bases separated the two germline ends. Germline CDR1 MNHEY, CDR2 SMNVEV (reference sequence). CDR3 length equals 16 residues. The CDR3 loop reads CASSFFPEKSNSPLHF. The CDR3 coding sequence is TGTGCCAGCAGTTTTTTCCCGGAGAAATCTAATTCACCCCTCCACTTT.